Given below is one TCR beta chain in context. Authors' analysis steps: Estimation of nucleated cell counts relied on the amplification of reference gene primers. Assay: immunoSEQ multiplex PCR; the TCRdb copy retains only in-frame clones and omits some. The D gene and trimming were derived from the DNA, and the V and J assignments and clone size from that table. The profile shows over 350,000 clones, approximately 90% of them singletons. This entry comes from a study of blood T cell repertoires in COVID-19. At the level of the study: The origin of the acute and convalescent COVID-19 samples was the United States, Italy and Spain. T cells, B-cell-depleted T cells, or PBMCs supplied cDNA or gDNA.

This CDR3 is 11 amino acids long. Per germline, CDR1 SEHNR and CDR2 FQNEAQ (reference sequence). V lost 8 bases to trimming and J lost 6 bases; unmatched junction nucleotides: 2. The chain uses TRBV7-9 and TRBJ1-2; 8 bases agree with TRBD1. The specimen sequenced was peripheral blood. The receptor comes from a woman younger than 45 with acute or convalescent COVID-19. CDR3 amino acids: CASGQGNGYTF. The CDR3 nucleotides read TGTGCCAGCGGACAGGGAAATGGCTACACCTTC.